A selection of T cell receptor beta chains follows, all from one sample in a study of cytomegalovirus exposure and HLA in healthy donors. Produced via immunoSEQ multiplex PCR; TCRdb's table is partial and in-frame only. The sample has roughly 130,000 clones; 65% to 80% are singletons. The sequencing sample was made of PBMCs. These receptor sequences come from a male donor in good health and CMV-seropositive. Both conserved end residues are part of each CDR3. A D gene is named only where the DNA matches it firmly.

>TRBJ1-1|TRBD1|TRBV7-2
CASSLEQGVNTEAFF
>TRBJ1-4|TRBD1|TRBV6-6
CASSYRGTENEKLFF
>TRBJ2-1|NA|TRBV19
CASSIGTPYNEQFF
>TRBJ1-2|NA|TRBV18
CASSPSLGSLYSNYGYTF
>TRBJ1-1|TRBD1|TRBV7-8
CASSLAPGDSPEAFF
>TRBJ2-1|TRBD1|TRBV7-8
CASSLAVGTGTYNEQFF
>TRBJ1-1|TRBD1|TRBV4-1
CASSARGLGTEAFF
>TRBJ2-7|TRBD1|TRBV28
CASTAAIGQGGIEQYF
>TRBJ2-5|TRBD1|TRBV19
CASRDRGGETQYF
>TRBJ2-7|TRBD2|TRBV25-1
CASSDPSGRVVHEQYF
>TRBJ2-7|NA|TRBV4-3
CASSQDLTGSYEQYF
>TRBJ2-1|TRBD2|TRBV10-3
CAISDLSRGSGGNEQFF
>TRBJ2-1|TRBD1|TRBV18
CASSTRTGWDEQFF
>TRBJ1-4|TRBD1|TRBV6-1
CASGQGANEKLFF
>TRBJ1-2|NA|TRBV18
CASSPQSGGYTF
>TRBJ1-1|TRBD1|TRBV5-4
CASSPGGAGGTEAFF
>TRBJ2-5|TRBD2|TRBV10-2
CATNQLAGSRETQYF
>TRBJ2-3|NA|TRBV6-5
CASSYRGASTDTQYF
>TRBJ1-2|NA|TRBV27
CASRAGVILGYGYTF
>TRBJ2-5|NA|TRBV5-1
CASSLVRTPEETQYF
>TRBJ1-5|NA|TRBV19
CASSIWAGGNQPQHF
>TRBJ2-3|TRBD2|TRBV18
CASSSEAGGISTDTQYF
>TRBJ2-3|TRBD2|TRBV5-8
CASSLLVRGASDTQYF
>TRBJ2-1|NA|TRBV7-9
CASSWDTYNEQFF
>TRBJ2-7|NA|TRBV5-4
CASSWGAHDPYEQYF
>TRBJ1-2|TRBD1|TRBV7-8
CASLPWQGVDYGYTF
>TRBJ1-1|TRBD1|TRBV2
CASSETGRDTEAFF
>TRBJ2-7|TRBD2|TRBV4-3
CASSQIAGGHYEQYF
>TRBJ1-6|NA|TRBV7-2
CASSLGGEGVSPLHF
>TRBJ1-1|TRBD1|TRBV30
CAWTLRDSEAFF
>TRBJ2-5|NA|TRBV6-5
CASSYQGTGETQYF
>TRBJ2-7|TRBD2|TRBV4-1
CASSGGGTLYEQYF
>TRBJ2-5|TRBD1|TRBV19
CASSITGQGEETQYF
>TRBJ2-5|NA|TRBV11-2
CASSRGPAGETQYF
>TRBJ2-1|NA|TRBV7-6
CASSRTTSDYNEQFF
>TRBJ1-6|NA|TRBV13
CASSLSQGHSPLHF
>TRBJ2-7|NA|TRBV7-9
CASSLMESYEQYF
>TRBJ1-1|NA|TRBV9
CASSAQGSAEAFF
>TRBJ2-6|NA|TRBV7-9
CASSPPWLRDSGANVLTF
>TRBJ1-5|TRBD1|TRBV5-8
CASRLYGEQGNQPQHF
>TRBJ1-3|NA|TRBV9
CASSGEGFGGNTIYF
>TRBJ1-2|TRBD1|TRBV7-9
CASTTRGQGTYGYTF
>TRBJ2-3|TRBD2|TRBV6-1
CASSEGLAGGFTDTQYF
>TRBJ2-3|NA|TRBV5-6
CASSHYTSTDTQYF